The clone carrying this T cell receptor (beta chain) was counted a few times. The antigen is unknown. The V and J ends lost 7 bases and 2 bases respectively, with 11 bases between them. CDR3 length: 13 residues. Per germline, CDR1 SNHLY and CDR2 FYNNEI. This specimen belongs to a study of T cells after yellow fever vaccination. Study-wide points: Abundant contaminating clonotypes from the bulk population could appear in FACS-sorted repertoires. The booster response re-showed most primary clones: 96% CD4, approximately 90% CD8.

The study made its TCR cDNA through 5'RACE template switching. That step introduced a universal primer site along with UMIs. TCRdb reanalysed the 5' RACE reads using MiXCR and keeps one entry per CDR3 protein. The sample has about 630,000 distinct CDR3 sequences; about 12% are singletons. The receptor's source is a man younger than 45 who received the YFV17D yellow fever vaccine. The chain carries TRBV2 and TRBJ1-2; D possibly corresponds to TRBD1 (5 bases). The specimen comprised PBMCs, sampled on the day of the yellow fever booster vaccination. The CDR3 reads CASNRLGNYGYTF. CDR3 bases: TGTGCCAGCAACAGGCTGGGGAACTATGGCTACACCTTC.